A selection of T cell receptor beta chains follows, all from one sample in a study of PD-1 blockade in classical Hodgkin lymphoma. Measured with immunoSEQ multiplex PCR; TCRdb has only the in-frame clones, and not every one. The sample contains some 9,500 clones, roughly 75% of which appear only once. The specimen was CD4+ T cells from blood, collected before the fourth cycle of nivolumab. The receptors were gathered from a human donor with classical Hodgkin lymphoma. The CDR3 runs from the conserved cysteine through the conserved F or W. Each record gives: clone size, J gene, D gene, V gene, CDR3 DNA, CDR3 protein. D genes are given only for firm matches. Clone size is given for some rows only: seen once, a few or many times, or a class if the clone is expanded.

clone_size: .; j_call: TRBJ1-2; d_call: .; v_call: TRBV5-4; cdr3_nt: TGTGCCAGCAGCTTGGTAACGTTATGGGACTCGTCATCTGGCTACACCTTC; cdr3_aa: CASSLVTLWDSSSGYTF
clone_size: .; j_call: TRBJ2-5; d_call: .; v_call: TRBV19; cdr3_nt: TGTGCCAGTAATCGACGCCGGGGGCAGTGGGAGACCCAGTACTTC; cdr3_aa: CASNRRRGQWETQYF
clone_size: .; j_call: TRBJ2-1; d_call: .; v_call: TRBV14; cdr3_nt: TGTGCCAGCAGTGGGCTACGCAGGACATCCTACAATGAGCAGTTCTTC; cdr3_aa: CASSGLRRTSYNEQFF
clone_size: .; j_call: TRBJ1-1; d_call: .; v_call: TRBV4-1; cdr3_nt: TGCGCCAGCAGCCAACGGGAGGGGGGCACTGAAGCTTTCTTT; cdr3_aa: CASSQREGGTEAFF
clone_size: .; j_call: TRBJ2-3; d_call: .; v_call: TRBV19; cdr3_nt: TGTGCCAGTACCTGGGACGGGGGTGGTGCAGATACGCAGTATTTT; cdr3_aa: CASTWDGGGADTQYF
clone_size: few; j_call: TRBJ2-3; d_call: .; v_call: TRBV21-1; cdr3_nt: TGTGCCAGCTCTGATGGTGGCACAGATACGCAGTATTTT; cdr3_aa: CASSDGGTDTQYF
clone_size: once; j_call: TRBJ2-3; d_call: .; v_call: TRBV30; cdr3_nt: TGTGCCTGGAGCGAAGGGTCCTTAATCACAGATACGCAGTATTTT; cdr3_aa: CAWSEGSLITDTQYF
clone_size: .; j_call: TRBJ1-5; d_call: .; v_call: TRBV28; cdr3_nt: TGTGCCAGCAGTTTGATTAGCAATCAGCCCCAGCATTTT; cdr3_aa: CASSLISNQPQHF
clone_size: .; j_call: TRBJ1-2; d_call: .; v_call: TRBV29-1; cdr3_nt: TGCAGCGCGATTCAAGTGAACTATGGCTACACCTTC; cdr3_aa: CSAIQVNYGYTF
clone_size: .; j_call: TRBJ1-4; d_call: TRBD1; v_call: TRBV2; cdr3_nt: TGTGCCAGCAGTGAAGGGAGCGGACAGGGGGCGGTAGGGCTGTTTTTT; cdr3_aa: CASSEGSGQGAVGLFF
clone_size: .; j_call: TRBJ2-3; d_call: .; v_call: TRBV2; cdr3_nt: TGTGCCAGCAGCCCCGCTAAGTATACGCAGTATTTT; cdr3_aa: CASSPAKYTQYF
clone_size: once; j_call: TRBJ1-3; d_call: .; v_call: TRBV30; cdr3_nt: TGTGCCTGGACTTCGGATTCTGGAAACACCATATATTTT; cdr3_aa: CAWTSDSGNTIYF
clone_size: .; j_call: TRBJ1-5; d_call: .; v_call: TRBV28; cdr3_nt: TGTGCCAGCAGTCTCGACATCACGCACCAGCATTTT; cdr3_aa: CASSLDITHQHF
clone_size: few; j_call: TRBJ2-3; d_call: .; v_call: TRBV5-1; cdr3_nt: TGCGCCAGCAGCTTAGGACAGAACACAGATACGCAGTATTTT; cdr3_aa: CASSLGQNTDTQYF
clone_size: once; j_call: TRBJ2-5; d_call: .; v_call: TRBV4-2; cdr3_nt: TGTGCCAGCAGCCAAGATTATCCCAGGGGGGTAGCGGGCGGCGAGGCCCAGTACTTC; cdr3_aa: CASSQDYPRGVAGGEAQYF
clone_size: few; j_call: TRBJ1-2; d_call: .; v_call: TRBV5-1; cdr3_nt: TGCGCCAGCAGCGGGGCATCTAACTATGGCTACACCTTC; cdr3_aa: CASSGASNYGYTF
clone_size: .; j_call: TRBJ1-2; d_call: .; v_call: TRBV6-5; cdr3_nt: TGTGCCAGCAGTTACGAGGGAACCCTACTCAGCGGCTACACCTTC; cdr3_aa: CASSYEGTLLSGYTF
clone_size: .; j_call: TRBJ2-1; d_call: .; v_call: TRBV29-1; cdr3_nt: TGCAGCGTTGAGGGGGACGGCGACAATGAGCAGTTCTTC; cdr3_aa: CSVEGDGDNEQFF
clone_size: once; j_call: TRBJ2-1; d_call: TRBD2; v_call: TRBV5-1; cdr3_nt: TGCGCCAGCAGCTGGGCTAGCGGCAATGAGCAGTTCTTC; cdr3_aa: CASSWASGNEQFF
clone_size: .; j_call: TRBJ1-4; d_call: .; v_call: TRBV7-6; cdr3_nt: TGTGCCAGCAGCAGAACGGGACGGACTAATGAAAAACTGTTTTTT; cdr3_aa: CASSRTGRTNEKLFF
clone_size: few; j_call: TRBJ2-5; d_call: TRBD2; v_call: TRBV19; cdr3_nt: TGTGCCAGTAGGGGAGGGGAGACCCAGTACTTC; cdr3_aa: CASRGGETQYF
clone_size: .; j_call: TRBJ1-6; d_call: .; v_call: TRBV5-1; cdr3_nt: TGCGCCAGCAGCTTAGGAAGAGGGAATTCACCCCTCCACTTT; cdr3_aa: CASSLGRGNSPLHF
clone_size: .; j_call: TRBJ1-3; d_call: .; v_call: TRBV18; cdr3_nt: TGTGCCAGCTCATTGAATGGGCCCTCTGGAAACACCATATATTTT; cdr3_aa: CASSLNGPSGNTIYF
clone_size: .; j_call: TRBJ2-5; d_call: TRBD2; v_call: TRBV7-9; cdr3_nt: TGTGCCAGCAGCCAGCCCGTTAGCGGGGGGCCCGAAGAGACCCAGTACTTC; cdr3_aa: CASSQPVSGGPEETQYF
clone_size: .; j_call: TRBJ2-2; d_call: .; v_call: TRBV2; cdr3_nt: TGTGCCAGCAGTGAATACCGCGGGGAGCTGTTTTTT; cdr3_aa: CASSEYRGELFF
clone_size: few; j_call: TRBJ1-2; d_call: .; v_call: TRBV29-1; cdr3_nt: TGCAGCGCCGTGGGGGAGAACTATGGCTACACCTTC; cdr3_aa: CSAVGENYGYTF
clone_size: .; j_call: TRBJ2-6; d_call: .; v_call: TRBV28; cdr3_nt: TGTGCCAGCAAAGGGATCCCGGCCAACGTCCTGACTTTC; cdr3_aa: CASKGIPANVLTF
clone_size: .; j_call: TRBJ1-5; d_call: .; v_call: TRBV5-1; cdr3_nt: TGCGCCAGCAGCTTGAACCGAGGGGATCAGCCCCAGCATTTT; cdr3_aa: CASSLNRGDQPQHF
clone_size: .; j_call: TRBJ2-6; d_call: .; v_call: TRBV7-9; cdr3_nt: TGTGCCAGCAGCTTAGAGCAGATCTCTGGGGCCAACGTCCTGACTTTC; cdr3_aa: CASSLEQISGANVLTF
clone_size: .; j_call: TRBJ1-4; d_call: .; v_call: TRBV28; cdr3_nt: TGTGCCAGCAGTTTCGGGGCTAATGAAAAACTGTTTTTT; cdr3_aa: CASSFGANEKLFF
clone_size: .; j_call: TRBJ2-7; d_call: TRBD2; v_call: TRBV10-3; cdr3_nt: TGTGCCATCAGTGGCCTCAAGGATAGCGGGCGATCACCGCAACGAGACTACGAGCAGTACTTC; cdr3_aa: CAISGLKDSGRSPQRDYEQYF
clone_size: .; j_call: TRBJ2-2; d_call: .; v_call: TRBV21-1; cdr3_nt: TGTGCCAGCAGGGGCCCTTGGAGGGAAAACTTGCTAGCGGGGGGCCGGGGCACCGGGGAGCTGTTTTTT; cdr3_aa: CASRGPWRENLLAGGRGTGELFF
clone_size: .; j_call: TRBJ1-4; d_call: .; v_call: TRBV5-1; cdr3_nt: TGCGCCAGCAGCGGAGCCGGAGCAACTAATGAAAAACTGTTTTTT; cdr3_aa: CASSGAGATNEKLFF
clone_size: .; j_call: TRBJ2-1; d_call: TRBD2; v_call: TRBV10-2; cdr3_nt: TGCGCCAGCAGTCACCTACTAGCGGGGGAGCGAAATGAGCAGTTCTTC; cdr3_aa: CASSHLLAGERNEQFF
clone_size: .; j_call: TRBJ2-7; d_call: .; v_call: TRBV7-3; cdr3_nt: TGTGCCAGCAGCCTAGGTAGCGTGGACGAGCAGTACTTC; cdr3_aa: CASSLGSVDEQYF
clone_size: few; j_call: TRBJ1-2; d_call: .; v_call: TRBV2; cdr3_nt: TGTGCCAGCAGTGAAAGAAGGCTGGACACCTATGGCTACACCTTC; cdr3_aa: CASSERRLDTYGYTF
clone_size: .; j_call: TRBJ2-5; d_call: .; v_call: TRBV5-4; cdr3_nt: TGTGCCAGCAGCTTGGGGGGCGACGAGACCCAGTACTTC; cdr3_aa: CASSLGGDETQYF
clone_size: .; j_call: TRBJ1-1; d_call: TRBD1; v_call: TRBV7-2; cdr3_nt: TGTGCCAGCAGCTTAAATAAAGGGGGCAACGCTTTCTTT; cdr3_aa: CASSLNKGGNAFF
clone_size: .; j_call: TRBJ1-1; d_call: TRBD1; v_call: TRBV5-4; cdr3_nt: TGTGCCAGCAGCTTAGAAGCCAGGGGGATCGCTGAAGCTTTCTTT; cdr3_aa: CASSLEARGIAEAFF
clone_size: .; j_call: TRBJ2-3; d_call: .; v_call: TRBV5-1; cdr3_nt: TGCGCCAGCAGCTTCCTCTCGGGGCGCACAGATACGCAGTATTTT; cdr3_aa: CASSFLSGRTDTQYF
clone_size: .; j_call: TRBJ1-2; d_call: .; v_call: TRBV6-1; cdr3_nt: TGTGCCAGCGTGAGGGACGGGAGAAAGTATGGCTACACCTTC; cdr3_aa: CASVRDGRKYGYTF
clone_size: .; j_call: TRBJ1-2; d_call: .; v_call: TRBV21-1; cdr3_nt: TGTGCCAGCAGCCTTAAATTAGGGACAGGGGGACACTATGGCTACACCTTC; cdr3_aa: CASSLKLGTGGHYGYTF